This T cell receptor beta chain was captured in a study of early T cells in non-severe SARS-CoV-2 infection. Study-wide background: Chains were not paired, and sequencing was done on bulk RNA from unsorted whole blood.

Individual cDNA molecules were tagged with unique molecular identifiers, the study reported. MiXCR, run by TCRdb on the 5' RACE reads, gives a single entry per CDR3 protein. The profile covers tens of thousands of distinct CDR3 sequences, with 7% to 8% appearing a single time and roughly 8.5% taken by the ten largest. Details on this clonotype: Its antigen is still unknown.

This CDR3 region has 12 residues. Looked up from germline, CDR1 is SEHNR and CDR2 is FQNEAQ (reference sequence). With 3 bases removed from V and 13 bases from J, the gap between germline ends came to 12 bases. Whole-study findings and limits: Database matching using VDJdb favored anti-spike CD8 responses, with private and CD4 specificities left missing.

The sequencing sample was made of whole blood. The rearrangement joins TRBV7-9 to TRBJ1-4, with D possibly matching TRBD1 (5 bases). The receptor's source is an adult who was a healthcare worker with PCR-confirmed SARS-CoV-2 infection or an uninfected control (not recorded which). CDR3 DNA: TGTGCCAGCAGCTTCCTGCAGGGTAGACTGTTTTTT. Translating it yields CASSFLQGRLFF.